Listed below are T cell receptor beta chains from one sample, sequenced in a study of T cells in Graves' hyperthyroidism and ophthalmopathy. TCRdb re-called the multiplex PCR reads with MiXCR, one entry per CDR3 protein. Found here are 700,000 to 850,000 distinct CDR3 sequences, 30% to 40% of them singletons; the top ten hold roughly 30%. The sequenced material came from blood. Receptors originate from a woman aged 40 to 50 with Graves' hyperthyroidism. CDR3s include the opening cysteine and the closing phenylalanine or tryptophan. D genes are given only for firm matches. Clone size is given for some rows only: seen once, a few or many times, or a class if the clone is expanded.

TRBJ2-7,TRBD1,once,TRBV13,TGTGCCAGCAGCCGTAAAATTGGACAGGGGACCTACGAGCAGTACTTC,CASSRKIGQGTYEQYF
TRBJ1-5,TRBD1,-,TRBV10-3,TGTGCCATCAGTACATCCACAGGGGCCAATCAGCCCCAGCATTTT,CAISTSTGANQPQHF
TRBJ1-2,-,once,TRBV5-1,TGCGCCAGCAGCTTGGACTTCGTGGCAGACTATGGCTACACCTTC,CASSLDFVADYGYTF
TRBJ2-5,-,many,TRBV12-3/TRBV12-4,TGTGCCAGCAGTTATGACGGGCCTAGCCGGGAGACCCAGTACTTC,CASSYDGPSRETQYF
TRBJ1-2,-,-,TRBV19,TGTGCCGGTAGTTTGGGTAGCTATGGCTACACCTTC,CAGSLGSYGYTF
TRBJ1-5,-,many,TRBV15,TGTGCCACCAGCAGAGATGGGGCAAACAATCAGCCCCAGCATTTT,CATSRDGANNQPQHF
TRBJ1-2,-,-,TRBV5-1,TGCGCCAGCAGGTCCCCGGGGGAAAACTATGGCTACACCTTC,CASRSPGENYGYTF
TRBJ1-2,-,-,TRBV6-1,TGTGCCAGCAGTGAAGCAGTCCAGGGGTTGGCCTATGGCTACACCTTC,CASSEAVQGLAYGYTF
TRBJ2-2,-,few,TRBV19,TGTGCCAGTAGTATCCGGGAAGCCGGGGAGCTGTTTTTT,CASSIREAGELFF
TRBJ2-7,-,-,TRBV6-2/TRBV6-3,TGTGCCGGCAGTTACATCATCAGGGACAACGAGCAGTACTTC,CAGSYIIRDNEQYF
TRBJ1-1,-,-,TRBV15,TGTGCCACCAGCAGCCTAGGGAGAGGCACTGAAGCTTTCTTT,CATSSLGRGTEAFF
TRBJ2-2,-,-,TRBV10-1,TGCGCCAGCGGGGGACAGAACACCGGGGAGCTGTTTTTT,CASGGQNTGELFF
TRBJ1-1,-,many,TRBV6-5,TGTGCCAGCAGCGCGCCCCGGAGGAACACTGAAGCTTTCTTT,CASSAPRRNTEAFF
TRBJ2-2,-,many,TRBV24-1,TGTGCCACCAGTGATCCCAGTGCGAACACCGGGGAGCTGTTTTTT,CATSDPSANTGELFF
TRBJ2-6,TRBD2,-,TRBV11-2,TGTGCCAGCAGCTTATGGGCGTTGACTAGCGGCTCTGGGGCCAACGTCCTGACTTTC,CASSLWALTSGSGANVLTF
TRBJ1-2,-,-,TRBV5-4,TGTGCCAGCAGCTCCCGGGGGGGCGCGGGCTACACCTTC,CASSSRGGAGYTF
TRBJ2-7,-,few,TRBV5-1,TGCGCCAGCAGCCAAGATGGGGTAGCCTACGAGCAGTACTTC,CASSQDGVAYEQYF
TRBJ1-2,-,once,TRBV4-1,TGCGCCAGCAGCCAAGATAAGCCGTCGGCCGACCGAGCCCCCAACGGCTTC,CASSQDKPSADRAPNGF
TRBJ2-5,-,many,TRBV20-1,TGCAGTGCTAGAGTCAGAAGTCAAGAGACCCAGTACTTC,CSARVRSQETQYF
TRBJ2-5,-,many,TRBV9,TGTGCCAGCAGCGTAGGAGCAATGGAGACCCAGTACTTC,CASSVGAMETQYF
TRBJ1-4,TRBD1,many,TRBV7-2,TGTGCCAGCAGCTTAGCGGAAGGACAGGGGGCATTTTTT,CASSLAEGQGAFF
TRBJ2-2,-,-,TRBV7-9,TGTGCCAGCAGCCCATCTCCGGGGGCGACCGGGGAGCTGTTTTTT,CASSPSPGATGELFF
TRBJ2-7,TRBD1,many,TRBV5-4,TGTGCCAGCAGCTGGGACAGCTTACGCGAGCAGTACTTC,CASSWDSLREQYF
TRBJ1-2,-,-,TRBV5-1,TGCGCCAGCAGCTTGGGCCAAAACCTTGGAGGCAGCGGTAACTATGGCTACACCTTC,CASSLGQNLGGSGNYGYTF
TRBJ1-4,-,many,TRBV7-2,TGTGCCAGCAGCCCAGCCCCCTTTGGAACAGGGAGCGCAAAACTGTTTTTT,CASSPAPFGTGSAKLFF
TRBJ1-2,-,-,TRBV3-1,TGTGCCAGCAGCCAAGACGGCACGTCCTATGGCTACACCTTC,CASSQDGTSYGYTF
TRBJ1-5,-,-,TRBV6-6,TGTGCCACCTGGAGGGAGAGCAATCAGCCCCAGCATTTT,CATWRESNQPQHF
TRBJ2-5,-,many,TRBV10-3,TGTGCCATCAGTGATCGGGGCGAAGAGACCCAGTACTTC,CAISDRGEETQYF
TRBJ1-2,-,-,TRBV6-5,TGTGCCAGCAGTTACGCGGGTTTGCATGGCTACACCTTC,CASSYAGLHGYTF
TRBJ2-7,-,many,TRBV29-1,TGCAGCGTTAAGGATTACGAGCAGTACTTC,CSVKDYEQYF
TRBJ1-2,TRBD1,few,TRBV6-1,TGTGCCAGCAGCGGGACAGAAGGGGGCTATGGCTACACCTTC,CASSGTEGGYGYTF
TRBJ1-1,-,-,TRBV5-5,TGTGCCAGCAGCACGAGGGGCCGGAACACTGAAGCTTCCTTT,CASSTRGRNTEASF
TRBJ1-5,-,many,TRBV7-2,TGTGCCAGCAGCTTAGAGGCAGGGCAATATAGCAATCAGCCCCAGCATTTT,CASSLEAGQYSNQPQHF
TRBJ1-4,-,-,TRBV15,TGTGCCACCAGCAGGATAGTTCTCCAGGGAAATGGAAAACTGTTTTTT,CATSRIVLQGNGKLFF
TRBJ1-2,-,-,TRBV6-1,TGTGCCAGCACCATAGCGGGGGTAGGCTATGGCTACACCTTC,CASTIAGVGYGYTF
TRBJ1-5,-,many,TRBV29-1,TGCAGCGTTGTAAAACAGGAGGGTCAGCCCCAGCATTTT,CSVVKQEGQPQHF
TRBJ2-5,TRBD1,-,TRBV29-1,TGCAGCTCACCGGGACAGCAAGAGACCCAGTACTTC,CSSPGQQETQYF
TRBJ1-5,-,-,TRBV7-4,TGTGCCAGCAGCTTTCTTCAGGGGCATCAGCCCCAGCATTTT,CASSFLQGHQPQHF
TRBJ1-4,TRBD1,-,TRBV6-6,TGTGCCAGCAGATCTGACAGGGGTGGAAGTGAAAAACTGTTTTTT,CASRSDRGGSEKLFF
TRBJ1-4,-,-,TRBV10-3,TGTGCCATCAGTGAGTCACCAGGAAGGAGGGAAAAACTGTTTTTT,CAISESPGRREKLFF
TRBJ1-5,-,-,TRBV7-3,TGTGCCAGCATCCGTGGACTTTCAGGAAGCAATCAGCCCCAGCATTTT,CASIRGLSGSNQPQHF
TRBJ1-2,-,-,TRBV29-1,TGCAGCGTTGGGACAGTGTATAACTATGGCTACACCTTC,CSVGTVYNYGYTF
TRBJ2-2,-,many,TRBV7-9,TGTGCCAGCAGCCATCCCCCCTACTCATCCGGGGAGCTGTTTTTT,CASSHPPYSSGELFF
TRBJ2-5,TRBD2,-,TRBV4-1,TGCGCCAGCAGCCAAGTGCTAGCGGGGGCGGAGACCCAGTACTTC,CASSQVLAGAETQYF
TRBJ2-7,-,-,TRBV20-1,TGCAGTGCTAGAGGCGGGGGCAAGGAGTTCTTC,CSARGGGKEFF
TRBJ1-1,-,-,TRBV2,TGTGCCAGCCGAGGAAGGGGGGGGAACACTGAAGCTTTCTTT,CASRGRGGNTEAFF
TRBJ1-2,TRBD1,-,TRBV10-3,TGTGCCATCAGTGTGCTGGCGGGACAGGGGTACGGCTACACCTTC,CAISVLAGQGYGYTF
TRBJ1-5,-,-,TRBV20-1,TGCAGTGCTAGAATGGTTAGCAATCAGCCCCAGCATTTT,CSARMVSNQPQHF
TRBJ1-2,-,many,TRBV20-1,TGCAGTGCCGCTAGAGGGGCGGAGGGCTACACCTTC,CSAARGAEGYTF
TRBJ2-2,-,-,TRBV7-8,TGTGCCAGCAGCTGGGGGGGGCGAGGGTTCGGGGAGCTGTTTTTT,CASSWGGRGFGELFF
TRBJ1-4,-,-,TRBV5-5,TGTGCCAGCAGCCGTGGACAGACAGAGGAAAAACTGTTTTTT,CASSRGQTEEKLFF